These 9 T cell receptor beta chains were all obtained from the same sample, sequenced in a study of blood T cell repertoires in COVID-19. Profiling relied on immunoSEQ multiplex PCR, and the TCRdb table lists in-frame clones only, not all of them. This table has some 150,000 clones, 75% to 90% appearing once. Input material: peripheral blood. The receptors originated from a woman of 80 years or more with acute or convalescent COVID-19.

V and J are TRBV7-9 and TRBJ1-1, with D perhaps matching TRBD1 (6 bases). Deletions cut 4 bases from V and 7 bases from J, with 19 bases between. There are 15 residues in the CDR3. Germline assignment: CDR1 SEHNR and CDR2 FQNEAQ (reference sequence). CDR3: CASSYRTARFGEAFF. In DNA, the CDR3 is TGTGCCAGCAGCTACCGGACAGCAAGGTTTGGTGAAGCTTTCTTT.

The CDR3 DNA is TGTGCCAGCAGCCCTAGGGGGCGTGTAGACATTCAGTACTTC. Translating it yields CASSPRGRVDIQYF. V and J are TRBV27 and TRBJ2-4; 7 bases map to TRBD1. Trimming took 6 bases from V and 8 from J; bases not matched to a gene: 10. Germline loops: CDR1 MNHEY, CDR2 SMNVEV (reference sequence). The CDR3 is 14 residues long.

This clone was observed once. The J gene is TRBJ1-6, the V gene TRBV28; D uncertain. The germline V gene encodes CDR1 MDHEN and CDR2 SYDVKM. The V end lost 8 bases, the J end lost 6 bases, and 8 bases lay between the germline ends. The CDR3 is made up of 12 amino acids. The CDR3 region is CASGGPNSPLHF. CDR3 DNA: TGTGCCAGCGGAGGGCCTAATTCACCCCTCCACTTT.

The chain carries TRBV5-1 and TRBJ1-5; 7 bases agree with TRBD1. Trimming cost V 4 bases and J 5 bases; bases outside gene matches: 3. The CDR3 extends over 13 amino acids. CDR1 is SGHRS, CDR2 YFSETQ, per germline. DNA for the CDR3: TGCGCCAGCAGCGTAGACAGGGATCAGCCCCAGCATTTT. This encodes CASSVDRDQPQHF.

This clone has a handful of counts. V and J are TRBV28 and TRBJ2-3, with 7 bases identical to TRBD2. The CDR3 totals 18 residues. CDR1 and CDR2 from the germline V gene are MDHEN and SYDVKM. V was clipped by 9 bases and J by 2 bases; unmatched bases: 20. CDR3 residues: CASSTGTNLLGVTDTQYF. The CDR3, as DNA: TGTGCCAGTAGTACCGGGACTAACCTTCTCGGAGTCACAGATACGCAGTATTTT.

The V gene is TRBV2, the J gene TRBJ2-1; 8 bases are shared with TRBD2. Per germline, CDR1 SNHLY and CDR2 FYNNEI. With V trimmed by 2 bases and J by 10 bases, 10 bases remained unmatched. This CDR3 spans 15 amino acids. CDR3 nucleotides: TGTGCCAGCAGTGAAACGGGAGGGACTGCCCGGGAGCAGTTCTTC. Amino acid sequence: CASSETGGTAREQFF. Full variable domain (outside the CDR3, taken from reference TRBV2 and TRBJ2-1): EPEVTQTPSHQVTQMGQEVILRCVPISNHLYFYWYRQILGQKVEFLVSFYNNEISEKSEIFDDQFSVERPDGSNFTLKIRSTKLEDSAMYFCASSETGGTAREQFFGPGTRLTVL.

The chain is built from TRBV3-1 (or the pseudogene TRBV3-2) and TRBJ2-7; perhaps TRBD2 as D (6 bases). This CDR3 is built from 14 residues. Germline V CDR1 and CDR2: LGHDT, YNNKEL (reference sequence). V was trimmed by 4 bases and J by 4 bases, leaving 14 bases between them. For the CDR3, the DNA is TGTGCCAGCAGCCTGGGGGGAGAACTTTACGAGCAGTACTTC. This encodes CASSLGGELYEQYF.

In its sample, this clone was seen once. This sequence joins TRBV4-2 and TRBJ1-4; tentative D call: TRBD1 (5 bases). CDR1 and CDR2 from the germline V gene are LGHNA and YNFKEQ. Trimming cost V 2 bases and J 7 bases, with 14 bases left between them. The CDR3 runs 15 residues. CDR3 DNA sequence: TGTGCCAGCAGCCAACGGCCTCAGGGCGGTGAAAAACTGTTTTTT. Translated: CASSQRPQGGEKLFF.

This sequence joins TRBV5-6 and TRBJ1-1; 8 bases line up with TRBD1. The junction had 7 bases not matched to a gene; V was cut back by 4 bases and J by 11 bases. Germline values: CDR1 SGHDT, CDR2 YYEEEE. There are 12 residues in the CDR3. DNA of the CDR3: TGTGCCAGCAGCCAACAGGGGGTGGGCGCTTTCTTT. It translates to CASSQQGVGAFF.